This T cell receptor beta chain was profiled in a study of CD8 T cells in ankylosing spondylitis. Notes on the study in general: Disease-linked clones reportedly showed significant enrichment in matched ankylosing spondylitis synovial fluid. A TCR beta motif of several highly homologous variants appeared characteristic of ankylosing spondylitis blood. Certain motif variants had earlier been reported in reactive arthritis synovial fluid and blood.

Quantitative 5'-RACE was performed with molecular barcodes, and it yielded the TCR beta libraries. TCRdb re-called the 5' RACE reads through MiXCR, storing one row per CDR3 protein. The repertoire has a few hundred thousand distinct CDR3 sequences, approximately 11% of them found once; the top ten carry 6% to 8.5%. The CDR3 runs to 9 residues. The germline gives CDR1 SNHLY, CDR2 FYNNEI. V lost 8 bases, J lost 8 bases, and 6 bases lay in between. This clonotype has only a few counts. Its target is unknown. Sequenced material: blood, either unsorted or a sorted T cell fraction (not recorded which). This sequence originates from a male donor with ankylosing spondylitis or in good health (not recorded which). The chain links TRBV2 to TRBJ1-2; D call uncertain. CDR3 in DNA: TGTGCCAGCCCGGAAGGCTACACCTTC. It is translated as CASPEGYTF. The full variable domain, with the rest looked up from reference TRBV2 and TRBJ1-2, is EPEVTQTPSHQVTQMGQEVILRCVPISNHLYFYWYRQILGQKVEFLVSFYNNEISEKSEIFDDQFSVERPDGSNFTLKIRSTKLEDSAMYFCASPEGYTFGSGTRLTVV.